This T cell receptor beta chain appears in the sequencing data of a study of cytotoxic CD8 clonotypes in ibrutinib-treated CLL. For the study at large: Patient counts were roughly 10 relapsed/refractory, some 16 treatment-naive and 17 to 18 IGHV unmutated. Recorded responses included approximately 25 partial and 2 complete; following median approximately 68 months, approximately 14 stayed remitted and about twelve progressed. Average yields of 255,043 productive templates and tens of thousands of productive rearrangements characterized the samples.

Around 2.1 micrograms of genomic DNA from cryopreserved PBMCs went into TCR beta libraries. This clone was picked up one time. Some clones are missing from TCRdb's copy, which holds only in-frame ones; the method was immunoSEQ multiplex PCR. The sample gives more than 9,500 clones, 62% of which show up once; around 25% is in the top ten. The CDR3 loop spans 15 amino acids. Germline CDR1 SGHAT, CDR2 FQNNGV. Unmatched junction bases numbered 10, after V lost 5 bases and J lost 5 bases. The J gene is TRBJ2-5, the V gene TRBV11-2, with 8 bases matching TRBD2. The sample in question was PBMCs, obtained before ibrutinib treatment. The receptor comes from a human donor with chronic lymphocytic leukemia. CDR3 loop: CASSRLAGGRETQYF. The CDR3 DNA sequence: TGTGCCAGCAGCCGACTGGCGGGGGGTCGGGAGACCCAGTACTTC.